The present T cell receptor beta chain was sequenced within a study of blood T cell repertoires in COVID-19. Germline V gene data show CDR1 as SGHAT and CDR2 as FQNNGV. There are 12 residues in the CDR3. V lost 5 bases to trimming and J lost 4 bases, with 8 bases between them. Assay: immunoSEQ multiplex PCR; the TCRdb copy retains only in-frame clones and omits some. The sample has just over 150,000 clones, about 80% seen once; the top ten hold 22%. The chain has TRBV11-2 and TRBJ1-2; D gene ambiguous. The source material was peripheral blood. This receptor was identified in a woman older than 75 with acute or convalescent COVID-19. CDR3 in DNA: TGTGCCAGCAGCCCGATACTCTATGGCTACACCTTC. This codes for CASSPILYGYTF.